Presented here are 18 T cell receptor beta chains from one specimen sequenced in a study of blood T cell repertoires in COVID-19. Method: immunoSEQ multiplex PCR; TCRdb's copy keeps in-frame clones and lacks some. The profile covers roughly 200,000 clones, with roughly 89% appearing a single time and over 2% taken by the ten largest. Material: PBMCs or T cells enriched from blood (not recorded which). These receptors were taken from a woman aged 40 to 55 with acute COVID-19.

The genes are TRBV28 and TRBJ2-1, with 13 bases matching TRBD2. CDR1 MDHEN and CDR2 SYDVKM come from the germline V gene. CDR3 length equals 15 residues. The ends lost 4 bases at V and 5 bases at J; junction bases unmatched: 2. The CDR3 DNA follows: TGTGCCAGCAGTTGGGGGACTAGCGGGAACAATGAGCAGTTCTTC. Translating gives CASSWGTSGNNEQFF.

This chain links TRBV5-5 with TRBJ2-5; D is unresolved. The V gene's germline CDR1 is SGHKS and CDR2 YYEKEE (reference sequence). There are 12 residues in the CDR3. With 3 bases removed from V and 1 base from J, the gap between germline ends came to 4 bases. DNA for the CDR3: TGTGCCAGCAGCTCGGGCCAAGAGACCCAGTACTTC. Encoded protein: CASSSGQETQYF. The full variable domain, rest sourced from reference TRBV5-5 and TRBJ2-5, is DAGVTQSPTHLIKTRGQQVTLRCSPISGHKSVSWYQQVLGQGPQFIFQYYEKEERGRGNFPDRFSARQFPNYSSELNVNALLLGDSALYLCASSSGQETQYFGPGTRLLVL.

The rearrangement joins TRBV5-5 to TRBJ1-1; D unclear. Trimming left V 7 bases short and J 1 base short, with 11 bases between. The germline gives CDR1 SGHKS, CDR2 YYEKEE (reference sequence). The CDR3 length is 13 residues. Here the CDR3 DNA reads TGTGCCAGCCTTCGGGTCCCGAACACTGAAGCTTTCTTT. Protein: CASLRVPNTEAFF.

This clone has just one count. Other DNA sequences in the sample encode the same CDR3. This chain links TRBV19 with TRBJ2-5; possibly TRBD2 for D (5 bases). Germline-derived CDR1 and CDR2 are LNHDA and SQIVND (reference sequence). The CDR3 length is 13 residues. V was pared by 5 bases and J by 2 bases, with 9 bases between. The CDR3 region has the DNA TGTGCCAGTAGTCCCTCGGGGCAAGAGACCCAGTACTTC. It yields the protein CASSPSGQETQYF.

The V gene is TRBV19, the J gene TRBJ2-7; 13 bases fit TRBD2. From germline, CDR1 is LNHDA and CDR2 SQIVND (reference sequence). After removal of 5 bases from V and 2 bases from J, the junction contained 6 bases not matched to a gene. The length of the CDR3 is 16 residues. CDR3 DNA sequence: TGTGCCAGTAGTGCCCGGACTAGCGGGAGAACCTACGAGCAGTACTTC. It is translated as CASSARTSGRTYEQYF.

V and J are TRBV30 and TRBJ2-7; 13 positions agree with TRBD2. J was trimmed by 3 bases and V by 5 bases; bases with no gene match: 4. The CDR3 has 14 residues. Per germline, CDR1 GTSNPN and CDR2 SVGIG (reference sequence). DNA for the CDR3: TGTGCCTGGGGTTGGACTAGCGGGAGCTACGAGCAGTACTTC. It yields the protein CAWGWTSGSYEQYF.

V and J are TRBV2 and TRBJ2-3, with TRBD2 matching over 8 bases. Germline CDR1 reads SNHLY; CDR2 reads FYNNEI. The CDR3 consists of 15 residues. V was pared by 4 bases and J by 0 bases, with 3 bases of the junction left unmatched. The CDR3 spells CASSGTSLSTDTQYF. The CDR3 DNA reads TGTGCCAGCAGTGGGACTAGCCTTAGCACAGATACGCAGTATTTT.

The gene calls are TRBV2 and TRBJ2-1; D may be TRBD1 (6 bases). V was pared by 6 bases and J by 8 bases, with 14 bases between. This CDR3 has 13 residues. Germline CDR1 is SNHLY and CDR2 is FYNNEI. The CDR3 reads CASRPTGGHEQFF. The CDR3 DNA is TGTGCCAGCAGACCGACAGGCGGCCATGAGCAGTTCTTC.

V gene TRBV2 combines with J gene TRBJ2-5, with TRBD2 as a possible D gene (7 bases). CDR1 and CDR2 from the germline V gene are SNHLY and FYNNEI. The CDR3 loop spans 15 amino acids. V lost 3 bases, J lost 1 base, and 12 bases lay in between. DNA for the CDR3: TGTGCCAGCAGTGACGGGGGGCGGGGCCAAGAGACCCAGTACTTC. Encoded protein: CASSDGGRGQETQYF.

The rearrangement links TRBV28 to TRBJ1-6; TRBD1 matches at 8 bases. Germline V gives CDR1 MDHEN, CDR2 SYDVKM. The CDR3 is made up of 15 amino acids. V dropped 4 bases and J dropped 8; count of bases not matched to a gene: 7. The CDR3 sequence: CASSSSGTGDSPLHF. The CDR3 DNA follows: TGTGCCAGCAGTTCGTCCGGGACAGGCGATTCACCCCTCCACTTT.

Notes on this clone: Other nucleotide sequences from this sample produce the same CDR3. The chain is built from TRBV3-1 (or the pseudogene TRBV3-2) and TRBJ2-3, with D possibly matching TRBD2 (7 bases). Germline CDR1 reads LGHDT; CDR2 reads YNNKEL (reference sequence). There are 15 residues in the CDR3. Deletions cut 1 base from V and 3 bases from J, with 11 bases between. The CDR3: CASSQGGGRTDTQYF. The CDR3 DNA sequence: TGTGCCAGCAGCCAAGGGGGGGGCCGGACAGATACGCAGTATTTT.

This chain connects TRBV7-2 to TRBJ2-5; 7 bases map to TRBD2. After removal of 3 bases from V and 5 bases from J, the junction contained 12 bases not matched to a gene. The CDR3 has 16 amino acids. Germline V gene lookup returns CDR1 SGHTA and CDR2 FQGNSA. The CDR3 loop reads CASSLNWGGNGETQYF. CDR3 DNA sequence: TGTGCCAGCAGCTTGAATTGGGGGGGAAACGGGGAGACCCAGTACTTC.

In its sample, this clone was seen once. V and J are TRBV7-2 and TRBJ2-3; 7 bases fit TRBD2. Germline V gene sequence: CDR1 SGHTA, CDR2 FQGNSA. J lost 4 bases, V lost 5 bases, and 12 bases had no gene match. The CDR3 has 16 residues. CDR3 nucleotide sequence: TGTGCCAGCAGCGCGGCCCATCCGGGAGGATCAGATACGCAGTATTTT. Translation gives CASSAAHPGGSDTQYF. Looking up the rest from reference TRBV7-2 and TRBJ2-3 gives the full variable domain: GAGVSQSPSNKVTEKGKDVELRCDPISGHTALYWYRQSLGQGLEFLIYFQGNSAPDKSGLPSDRFSAERTGGSVSTLTIQRTQQEDSAVYLCASSAAHPGGSDTQYFGPGTRLTVL.

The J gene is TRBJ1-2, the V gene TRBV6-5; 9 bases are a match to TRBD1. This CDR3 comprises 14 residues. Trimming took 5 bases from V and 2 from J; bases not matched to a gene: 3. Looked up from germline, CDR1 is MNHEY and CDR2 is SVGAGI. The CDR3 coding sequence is TGTGCCAGCAGTCCCGGGACAGGGAACTATGGCTACACCTTC. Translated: CASSPGTGNYGYTF.

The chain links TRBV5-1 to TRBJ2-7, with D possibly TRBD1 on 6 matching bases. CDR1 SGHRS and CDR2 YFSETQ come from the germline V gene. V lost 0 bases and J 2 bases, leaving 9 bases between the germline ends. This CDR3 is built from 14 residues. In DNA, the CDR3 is TGCGCCAGCAGCTTGGGGGACAACGCCTACGAGCAGTACTTC. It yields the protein CASSLGDNAYEQYF.

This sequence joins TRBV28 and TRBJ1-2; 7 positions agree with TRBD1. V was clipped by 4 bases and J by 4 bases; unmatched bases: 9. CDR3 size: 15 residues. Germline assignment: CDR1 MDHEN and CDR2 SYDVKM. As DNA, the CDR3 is TGTGCCAGCAGTTCCACCGGGACAGCTAGCTATGGCTACACCTTC. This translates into CASSSTGTASYGYTF.

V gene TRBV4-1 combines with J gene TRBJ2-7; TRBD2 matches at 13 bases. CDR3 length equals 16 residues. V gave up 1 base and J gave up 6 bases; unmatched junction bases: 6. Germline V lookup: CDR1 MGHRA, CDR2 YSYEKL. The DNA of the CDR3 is TGCGCCAGCAGCCAAGTTGGGACTAGCGGGAACCCCGAGCAGTACTTC. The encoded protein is CASSQVGTSGNPEQYF.

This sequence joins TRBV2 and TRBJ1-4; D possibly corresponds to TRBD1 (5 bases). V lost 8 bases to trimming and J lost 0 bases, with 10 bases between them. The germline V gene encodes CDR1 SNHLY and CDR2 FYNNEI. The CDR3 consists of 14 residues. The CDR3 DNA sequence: TGTGCCAGCGGGGCAGGGTCAACTAATGAAAAACTGTTTTTT. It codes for CASGAGSTNEKLFF.